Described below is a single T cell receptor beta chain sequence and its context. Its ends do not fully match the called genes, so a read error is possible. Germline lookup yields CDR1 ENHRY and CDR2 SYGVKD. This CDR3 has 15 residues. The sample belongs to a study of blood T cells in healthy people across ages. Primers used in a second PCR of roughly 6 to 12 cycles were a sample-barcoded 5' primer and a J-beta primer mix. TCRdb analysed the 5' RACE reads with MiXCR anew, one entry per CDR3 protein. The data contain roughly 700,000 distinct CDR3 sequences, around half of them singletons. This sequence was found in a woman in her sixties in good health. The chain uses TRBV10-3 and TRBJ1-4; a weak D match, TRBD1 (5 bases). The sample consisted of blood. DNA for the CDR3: TGTGCCATCAGTGAGTCCGGGCAGGGCGGTGAAGAACTGTTTTTT. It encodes CAISESGQGGEELFF.